This entry concerns a single T cell receptor beta chain. Its antigen is undetermined. Being one base from a much bigger clone, this may be a read error. Then a second PCR, running about 7 to 11 cycles, was carried out with a sample-barcoded 5' primer and a J-beta primer mix. TCRdb analysed the 5' RACE reads with MiXCR anew, one entry per CDR3 protein. The sample includes hundreds of thousands of distinct CDR3 sequences, 25% to 30% of them seen just once. In each sample, at least 7 million PBMCs were isolated. The CDR3 is 14 amino acids. V was pared by 0 bases and J by 11 bases, with 17 bases between. CDR1 and CDR2 from the germline V gene are SGDLS and YYNGEE. The sample is drawn from a study of blood T cells in healthy people across ages. Broader study findings: The study found TCR beta diversity correlated strongly with naive T cell percentage.

The specimen was blood. The chain recombines TRBV9 with TRBJ2-5; weak D call: TRBD1 (5 bases). The source of this sequence is a woman older than 75 in good health. The CDR3 sequence: CASSVEDRSNEQYF. The CDR3 bases are TGTGCCAGCAGCGTAGAAGACAGAAGCAATGAGCAGTACTTC. The complete variable domain, with remaining parts taken from reference TRBV9 and TRBJ2-5, reads DSGVTQTPKHLITATGQRVTLRCSPRSGDLSVYWYQQSLDQGLQFLIQYYNGEERAKGNILERFSAQQFPDLHSELNLSSLELGDSALYFCASSVEDRSNEQYFGPGTRLLVL.